The present T cell receptor beta chain was sequenced within a study of identifying expanded T cells in peripheral blood (dated by TCRdb to about 2019). Regarding the research as a whole: Separate aliquots of the same genomic DNA pool were sequenced to produce technical replicates, and four replicates were compared in pairs. On the study overall, not on this receptor specifically: Variance in clone template counts between approximately two-week samples significantly increased with total template count across all healthy donors. Approximately 1.2 differentially abundant clones were flagged by the binomial model between technical replicates, whereas about 15 and 18 were flagged over approximately two weeks and four weeks, respectively. The authors expected biological variance in healthy repertoires might increase further over much longer intervals such as months to years. Across all healthy-donor time intervals, the beta-binomial model significantly lowered both the number of clones called differentially abundant and the false-positive rate.

The immunoSEQ Assay, which relies on bias-controlled multiplex PCR amplification of genomic DNA, was used to profile TCRbeta CDR3 regions. In the source study's methods: To quantify the absolute abundance of each unique TCRbeta CDR3 region, the sequences were collapsed and filtered. Differential abundance was assessed using a binomial (Fisher-equivalent) model and a beta-binomial model in which time-dependent variance fitted from healthy donors was added. Clones with fewer than 5 combined templates were removed, and differential abundance was called for clones with a Benjamini-Hochberg FDR below 0.01. Beta-binomial variance was modeled as a function of total template count across the two samples using the form v = (b*log(k)+a)^2. TCRdb provides this immuneACCESS table in a form limited to in-frame rearrangements. Some clones are lacking; in checked studies, under half of them reflect an unresolved V gene, and why the rest are absent is not known. V and J calls and clone size are given by that table; D and trimming were obtained from the DNA. In all, the sample holds 60,000 to 70,000 clones, and about four fifths of those were seen once. The top ten constitute approximately 19% of the sample.

Only one count was recorded for this clone. Its antigen is unknown. The input lacks base qualities; no much larger clone sits a single base away. No immune events such as infections were documented for the healthy donors during the collection period. To calibrate time-dependent variance in a beta-binomial model of T-cell clone differential abundance, blood repertoires from healthy donors were used as a training cohort. The training cohort included around 10 healthy donors, of whom 3 were female and 7 were male. The donors were between about 25 and 65 years old, with an average age of approximately 46 years. Whole blood, obtained from a commercial supplier, was collected from each healthy donor at three time points spaced approximately two weeks apart. Genomic DNA was extracted from unsorted whole blood for immunosequencing. The sequencing sample was made of blood. The receptor's source is a person aged 18 to 75 in good health.

CDR3 protein: CASSRDRGDSPLHF. The nucleotide sequence reads as follows: TGTGCCAGCAGCCGGGACAGGGGCGATTCACCCCTCCACTTT. The V gene is TRBV7-9 and the J gene is TRBJ1-6; a stretch of 10 junction bases matches TRBD1. Relative to germline, V is missing 5 bases and J is missing 8 bases, with 3 bases of the junction outside any gene match. The cysteine opens and the phenylalanine closes a CDR3 of 14 amino acids. Kept here is only the CDR3 DNA, which spans 42 bases and is read in frame from base 1. The CDR1 and CDR2 encoded by the germline V gene (reference sequence) are SEHNR and FQNEAQ.